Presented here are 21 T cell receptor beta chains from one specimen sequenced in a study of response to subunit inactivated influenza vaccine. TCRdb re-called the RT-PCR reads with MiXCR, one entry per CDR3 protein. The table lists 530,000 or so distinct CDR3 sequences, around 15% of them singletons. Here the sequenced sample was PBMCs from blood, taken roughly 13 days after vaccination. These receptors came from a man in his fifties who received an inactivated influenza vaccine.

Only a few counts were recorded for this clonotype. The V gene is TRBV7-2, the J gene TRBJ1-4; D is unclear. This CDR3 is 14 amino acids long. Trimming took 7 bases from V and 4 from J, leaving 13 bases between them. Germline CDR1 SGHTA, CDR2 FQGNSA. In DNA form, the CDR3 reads TGTGCCAGCAAGGTTGGGCAGAATAATGAAAAACTGTTTTTT. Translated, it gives CASKVGQNNEKLFF.

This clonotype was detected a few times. The DNA for the CDR3 is TGCAGACCCACCTCCGGATTACAGTACCAAGAGACCCAGTACTTC. Protein: CRPTSGLQYQETQYF. V gene TRBV20-1 combines with J gene TRBJ2-5; D not resolved. Germline CDR1 DFQATT, CDR2 SNEGSKA (reference sequence). This CDR3 has 15 residues.

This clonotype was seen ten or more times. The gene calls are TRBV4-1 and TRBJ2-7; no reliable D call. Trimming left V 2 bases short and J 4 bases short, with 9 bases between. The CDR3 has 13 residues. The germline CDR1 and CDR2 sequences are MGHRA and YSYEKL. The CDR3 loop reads CASSQSDAYEQYF. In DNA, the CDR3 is TGCGCCAGCAGCCAAAGTGACGCGTACGAGCAGTACTTC.

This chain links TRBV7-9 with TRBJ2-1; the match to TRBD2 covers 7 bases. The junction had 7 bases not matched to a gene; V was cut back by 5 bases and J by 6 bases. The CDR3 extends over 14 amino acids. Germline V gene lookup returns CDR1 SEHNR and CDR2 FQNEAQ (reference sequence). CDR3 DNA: TGTGCCAGCAGCGCGACCGGGACTATCAATGAGCAGTTCTTC. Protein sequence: CASSATGTINEQFF.

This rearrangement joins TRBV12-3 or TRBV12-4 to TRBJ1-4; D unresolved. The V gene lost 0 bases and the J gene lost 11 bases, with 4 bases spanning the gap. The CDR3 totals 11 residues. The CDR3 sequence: CASSLANKLFF. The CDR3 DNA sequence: TGTGCCAGCAGTTTAGCGAATAAACTGTTTTTT.

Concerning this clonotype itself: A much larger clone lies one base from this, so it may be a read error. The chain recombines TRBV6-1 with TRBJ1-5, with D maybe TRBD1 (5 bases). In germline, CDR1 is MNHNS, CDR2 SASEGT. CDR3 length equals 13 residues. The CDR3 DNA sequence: TGTGCCAGCAGTCCAAGGGGAAATCAGCCCCATCATTTT. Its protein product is CASSPRGNQPHHF.

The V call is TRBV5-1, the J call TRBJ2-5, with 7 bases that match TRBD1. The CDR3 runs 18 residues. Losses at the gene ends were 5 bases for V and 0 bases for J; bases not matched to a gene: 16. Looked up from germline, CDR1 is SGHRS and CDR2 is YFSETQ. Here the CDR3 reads CASSPTRRQGQYQETQYF. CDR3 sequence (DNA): TGCGCCAGCAGTCCTACTAGAAGACAGGGACAGTACCAAGAGACCCAGTACTTC.

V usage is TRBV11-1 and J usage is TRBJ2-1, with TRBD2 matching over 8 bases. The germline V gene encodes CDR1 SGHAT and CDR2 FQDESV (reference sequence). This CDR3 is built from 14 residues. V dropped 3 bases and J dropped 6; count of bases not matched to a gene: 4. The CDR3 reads CASSLGLVGNEQFF. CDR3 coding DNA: TGTGCCAGCAGCTTGGGACTAGTGGGCAATGAGCAGTTCTTC. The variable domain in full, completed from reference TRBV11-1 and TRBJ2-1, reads EAEVAQSPRYKITEKSQAVAFWCDPISGHATLYWYRQILGQGPELLVQFQDESVVDDSQLPKDRFSAERLKGVDSTLKIQPAELGDSAMYLCASSLGLVGNEQFFGPGTRLTVL.

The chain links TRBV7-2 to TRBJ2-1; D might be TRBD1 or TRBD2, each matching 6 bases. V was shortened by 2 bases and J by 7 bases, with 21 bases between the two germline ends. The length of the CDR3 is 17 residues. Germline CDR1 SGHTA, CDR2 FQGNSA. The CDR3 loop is CASSLLGGSGARNEQFF. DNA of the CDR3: TGTGCCAGCAGCTTACTCGGAGGGTCGGGGGCCCGTAATGAGCAGTTCTTC.

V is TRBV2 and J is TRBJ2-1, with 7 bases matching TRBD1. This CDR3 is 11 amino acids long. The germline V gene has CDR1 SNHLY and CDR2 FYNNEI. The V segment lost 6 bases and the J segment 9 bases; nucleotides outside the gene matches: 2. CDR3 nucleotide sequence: TGTGCCAGCAGGACAGGGTTTGAGCAGTTCTTC. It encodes CASRTGFEQFF.

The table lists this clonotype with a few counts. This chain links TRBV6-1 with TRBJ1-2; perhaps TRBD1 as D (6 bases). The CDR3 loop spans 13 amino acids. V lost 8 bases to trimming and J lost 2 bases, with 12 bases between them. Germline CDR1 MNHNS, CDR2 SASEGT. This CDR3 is CASEEGVNYGYTF. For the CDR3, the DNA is TGTGCCAGCGAGGAGGGGGTGAACTATGGCTACACCTTC.

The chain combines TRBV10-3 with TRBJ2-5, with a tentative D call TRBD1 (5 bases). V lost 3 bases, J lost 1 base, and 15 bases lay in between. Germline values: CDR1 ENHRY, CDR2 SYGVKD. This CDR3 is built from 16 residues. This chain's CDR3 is CAISEFRAGLQETQYF. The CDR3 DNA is TGTGCCATCAGTGAATTCCGGGCAGGGCTCCAAGAGACCCAGTACTTC.

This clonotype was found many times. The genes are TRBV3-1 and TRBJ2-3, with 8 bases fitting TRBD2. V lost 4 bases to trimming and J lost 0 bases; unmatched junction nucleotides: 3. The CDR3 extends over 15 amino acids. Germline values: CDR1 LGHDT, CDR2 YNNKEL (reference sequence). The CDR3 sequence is CASSPGGYSTDTQYF. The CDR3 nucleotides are TGTGCCAGCAGCCCGGGAGGGTATAGCACAGATACGCAGTATTTT.

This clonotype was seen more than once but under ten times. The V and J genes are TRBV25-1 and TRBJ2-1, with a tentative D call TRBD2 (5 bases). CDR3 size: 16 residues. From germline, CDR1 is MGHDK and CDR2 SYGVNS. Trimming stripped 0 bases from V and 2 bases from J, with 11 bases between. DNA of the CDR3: TGTGCCAGCAGTGAATACAGCGGCAACACCTACAATGAGCAGTTCTTC. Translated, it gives CASSEYSGNTYNEQFF.

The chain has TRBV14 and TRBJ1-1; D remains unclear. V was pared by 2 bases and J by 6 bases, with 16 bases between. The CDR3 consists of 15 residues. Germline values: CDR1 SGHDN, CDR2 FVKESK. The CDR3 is CASSQTGRRGAEAFF. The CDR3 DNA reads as TGTGCCAGCAGCCAAACCGGACGGCGCGGCGCTGAAGCTTTCTTT.

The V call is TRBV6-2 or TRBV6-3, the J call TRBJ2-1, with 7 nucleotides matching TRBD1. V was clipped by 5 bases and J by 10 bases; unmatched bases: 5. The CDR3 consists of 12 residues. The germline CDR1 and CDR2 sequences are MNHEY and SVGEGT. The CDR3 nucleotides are TGTGCCAGCAGTGACAGGGTGCGGGAGCAGTTCTTC. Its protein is CASSDRVREQFF.

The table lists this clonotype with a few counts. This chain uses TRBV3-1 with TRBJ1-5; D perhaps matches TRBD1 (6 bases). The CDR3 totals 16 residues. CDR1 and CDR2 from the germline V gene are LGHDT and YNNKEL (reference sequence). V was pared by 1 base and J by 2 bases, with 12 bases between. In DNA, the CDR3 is TGTGCCAGCAGCCAAGGATGGGGGCCCGGCAATCAGCCCCAGCATTTT. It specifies CASSQGWGPGNQPQHF.

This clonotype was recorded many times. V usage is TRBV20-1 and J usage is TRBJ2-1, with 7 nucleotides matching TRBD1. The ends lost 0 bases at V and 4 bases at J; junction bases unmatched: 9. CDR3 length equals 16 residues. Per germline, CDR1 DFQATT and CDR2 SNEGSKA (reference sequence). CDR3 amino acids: CSARDLDRPPYNEQFF. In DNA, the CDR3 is TGCAGTGCTAGAGATTTGGACAGGCCGCCTTACAATGAGCAGTTCTTC.

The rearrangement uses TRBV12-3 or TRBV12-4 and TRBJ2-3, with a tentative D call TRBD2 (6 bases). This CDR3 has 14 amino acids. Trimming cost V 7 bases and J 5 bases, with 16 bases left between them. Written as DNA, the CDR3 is TGTGCCAGCAATGGGCCGGGAGTTAGAGATACGCAGTATTTT. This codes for CASNGPGVRDTQYF.

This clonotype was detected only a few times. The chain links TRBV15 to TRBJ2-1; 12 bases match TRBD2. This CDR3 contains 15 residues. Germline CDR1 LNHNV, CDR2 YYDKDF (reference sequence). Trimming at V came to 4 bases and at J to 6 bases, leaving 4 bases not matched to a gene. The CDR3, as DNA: TGTGCCACCAGCATTCCTAGCGGGAGGGCCAATGAGCAGTTCTTC. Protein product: CATSIPSGRANEQFF. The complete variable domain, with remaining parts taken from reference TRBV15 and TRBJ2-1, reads DAMVIQNPRYQVTQFGKPVTLSCSQTLNHNVMYWYQQKSSQAPKLLFHYYDKDFNNEADTPDNFQSRRPNTSFCFLDIRSPGLGDTAMYLCATSIPSGRANEQFFGPGTRLTVL.

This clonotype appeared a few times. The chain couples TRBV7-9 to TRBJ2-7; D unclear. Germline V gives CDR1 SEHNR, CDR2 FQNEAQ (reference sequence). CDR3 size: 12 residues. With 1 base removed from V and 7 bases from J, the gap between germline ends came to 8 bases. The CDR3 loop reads CASSLVQSEQYF. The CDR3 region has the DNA TGTGCCAGCAGCTTAGTACAGTCTGAGCAGTACTTC.